This entry lists 19 T cell receptor beta chains sequenced from one sample in a study of T cells of healthy individuals listed by TCRdb under 2018. Receptor libraries were prepared by 5' RACE. The sample was run on an Illumina MiSeq. TCRdb reanalyzed the raw reads on its own, using fastp at Q25 for trimming and MiXCR for clone calling, and kept in-frame beta chains. Identical CDR3 protein sequences are pooled into one entry, listed with their most common genes and DNA. This sample holds about 53,000 distinct CDR3 sequences; roughly 15% were observed only once. The ten largest account for more than 15% of the sample. The origin of the receptors is a human donor in good health.

This clonotype was counted ten times or more. The chain links TRBV12-3 or TRBV12-4 to TRBJ2-1; a possible D gene is TRBD1 (6 bases). V was clipped by 1 base and J by 9 bases, with 19 bases between them. The CDR3 totals 16 residues. The chain's CDR3 is CASSLGLAGVSGEQFF. In DNA form, the CDR3 reads TGTGCCAGCAGTTTAGGTTTGGCAGGGGTTTCTGGTGAGCAGTTCTTC.

This clonotype was counted a few times. This rearrangement joins TRBV14 to TRBJ1-2; D might be TRBD1 (6 bases). Germline V gene sequence: CDR1 SGHDN, CDR2 FVKESK. V shed 2 bases and J shed 5 bases, with 9 bases lying between them. The CDR3 contains 13 residues. CDR3 in amino acids: CASSQRTDYGYTF. In nucleotides, the CDR3 is TGTGCCAGCAGCCAAAGGACAGATTATGGCTACACCTTC.

This clonotype was seen repeatedly, ten times or more. This chain links TRBV20-1 with TRBJ2-5; D may be TRBD1 (5 bases). This CDR3 is built from 12 residues. CDR1 DFQATT and CDR2 SNEGSKA come from the germline V gene (reference sequence). V was cut by 3 bases and J by 4 bases, with 9 bases left in between. CDR3 loop: CSARQGGETQYF. DNA for the CDR3: TGCAGTGCTAGGCAGGGTGGAGAGACCCAGTACTTC.

The chain has TRBV6-5 and TRBJ2-7, with TRBD2 identical over 7 bases. This CDR3 contains 16 residues. CDR1 is MNHEY and CDR2 is SVGAGI in the germline V gene. With 0 bases clipped from V and 4 bases from J, the junction kept 9 bases outside the gene matches. For the CDR3, the DNA is TGTGCCAGCAGTTACTCGGCTAGCGGTATTACTTACGAGCAGTACTTC. Translating gives CASSYSASGITYEQYF.

This clonotype was observed a few times. The chain couples TRBV30 to TRBJ2-3, with D possibly being TRBD1 or TRBD2 (5 bases each). The length of the CDR3 is 16 residues. Between the trimmed V and J ends, which lost 1 base and 3 bases, there was a span of 17 bases. CDR1 and CDR2 (germline): GTSNPN, SVGIG (reference sequence). CDR3 nucleotide sequence: TGTGCCTGGAGTGGACCTCAGGGAGTAGGTACAGATACGCAGTATTTT. Residues: CAWSGPQGVGTDTQYF.

This clonotype came up many times. The chain recombines TRBV7-2 with TRBJ2-7; TRBD1 aligns across 7 bases. The CDR3 covers 14 residues. The V segment lost 5 bases and the J segment 0 bases; nucleotides outside the gene matches: 4. Germline lookup yields CDR1 SGHTA and CDR2 FQGNSA. CDR3 residues: CASSRDSSSYEQYF. The DNA for the CDR3 is TGTGCCAGCAGCCGGGACAGCAGCTCCTACGAGCAGTACTTC.

CDR3 amino acids: CASSPDTMNTEAFF. DNA for the CDR3: TGTGCCAGCAGCCCGGACACCATGAACACTGAAGCTTTCTTT. V is TRBV7-2 and J is TRBJ1-1, with D perhaps TRBD1 (5 bases). The CDR3 totals 14 residues. V was pared by 5 bases and J by 0 bases, with 10 bases between. CDR1 is SGHTA and CDR2 is FQGNSA in the germline V gene.

The gene calls are TRBV5-1 and TRBJ2-5, with D perhaps matching TRBD2 (6 bases). Germline CDR1 and CDR2: SGHRS and YFSETQ. The CDR3 runs 14 residues. V was clipped by 2 bases and J by 1 base, with 9 bases between them. The CDR3 protein is CASSFREIQETQYF. CDR3 bases: TGCGCCAGCAGCTTTCGGGAGATCCAAGAGACCCAGTACTTC.

This clonotype was seen only a few times. J is TRBJ2-7 and V is TRBV20-1, with no clear D. This CDR3 region has 12 residues. Between the trimmed V and J ends, which lost 2 bases and 0 bases, there was a span of 5 bases. Germline values: CDR1 DFQATT, CDR2 SNEGSKA (reference sequence). CDR3 nucleotide sequence: TGCAGTGCTAGACACATCTCCTACGAGCAGTACTTC. It is translated as CSARHISYEQYF.

V is TRBV11-2 and J is TRBJ1-1; TRBD1 matches 8 bases. Trimming removed 5 bases from V and 4 bases from J; junction bases left unmatched: 12. The CDR3 sequence is 16 residues long. The germline CDR1 and CDR2 sequences are SGHAT and FQNNGV. In DNA form, the CDR3 reads TGTGCCAGCAGCCGGGTAGGACAGGGACAAGGCACTGAAGCTTTCTTT. Translation gives CASSRVGQGQGTEAFF. The variable domain in full, with the rest retrieved from reference TRBV11-2 and TRBJ1-1, is EAGVAQSPRYKIIEKRQSVAFWCNPISGHATLYWYQQILGQGPKLLIQFQNNGVVDDSQLPKDRFSAERLKGVDSTLKIQPAKLEDSAVYLCASSRVGQGQGTEAFFGQGTRLTVV.

This clonotype appeared many times. V gene TRBV11-2 combines with J gene TRBJ2-7, with unresolved D. V was pared by 0 bases and J by 2 bases, with 14 bases between. The CDR3 contains 16 residues. Germline V gives CDR1 SGHAT, CDR2 FQNNGV. CDR3 protein: CASSLDDSQPPYEQYF. CDR3 DNA sequence: TGTGCCAGCAGCTTAGATGATAGCCAGCCCCCCTACGAGCAGTACTTC.

In its sample, this clonotype was seen many times. V and J are TRBV6-2 or TRBV6-3 and TRBJ2-1, with D hard to call. The CDR3 is 14 amino acids. V shed 3 bases and J shed 1 base, with 7 bases lying between them. Germline V gives CDR1 MNHEY, CDR2 SVGEGT. The CDR3 sequence: CASSYMGSYNEQFF. The CDR3 DNA sequence: TGTGCCAGCAGTTATATGGGGTCCTACAATGAGCAGTTCTTC.

In this sample, this clonotype turned up many times. V is TRBV11-2 and J is TRBJ2-5; TRBD1 aligns across 9 bases. V lost 4 bases, J lost 6 bases, and 18 bases stayed unmatched. Germline CDR1 is SGHAT and CDR2 is FQNNGV. The CDR3 has 18 amino acids. CDR3: CASSSKVPIQGADQTQYF. Here the CDR3 DNA reads TGTGCCAGCAGCTCCAAAGTGCCAATACAGGGGGCAGATCAGACCCAGTACTTC.

In this sample, this clonotype turned up a few times. This chain links TRBV6-2 or TRBV6-3 with TRBJ2-6; 7 nucleotides agree with TRBD1. Germline CDR1 reads MNHEY; CDR2 reads SVGEGT. Trimming took 0 bases from V and 4 from J; bases not matched to a gene: 9. This CDR3 is built from 18 residues. CDR3 sequence: CASSYSTNRGTGANVLTF. The CDR3 region has the DNA TGTGCCAGCAGTTACTCAACAAACAGGGGAACCGGGGCCAACGTCCTGACTTTC.

This clonotype was seen repeatedly, ten times or more. This chain links TRBV27 with TRBJ2-1; the D gene is possibly TRBD2 (5 bases). Trimming removed 6 bases from V and 7 bases from J, with 7 bases in between. CDR3 size: 11 residues. The germline V gene has CDR1 MNHEY and CDR2 SMNVEV (reference sequence). CDR3 sequence reads: CASRRGNEQFF. The CDR3 DNA sequence: TGTGCCAGCAGGCGAGGGAATGAGCAGTTCTTC.

This clonotype was recorded at least ten times. The V gene is TRBV5-1, the J gene TRBJ1-2; TRBD1 agrees at 7 bases. Germline V CDR1 and CDR2: SGHRS, YFSETQ. The CDR3 totals 16 residues. V lost 3 bases, J lost 2 bases, and 10 bases stayed unmatched. In DNA form, the CDR3 reads TGCGCCAGCAGCTACTTCACAGGGGACCTCAACTATGGCTACACCTTC. Its protein product is CASSYFTGDLNYGYTF. Together with reference TRBV5-1 and TRBJ1-2, the CDR3 gives the full variable domain: KAGVTQTPRYLIKTRGQQVTLSCSPISGHRSVSWYQQTPGQGLQFLFEYFSETQRNKGNFPGRFSGRQFSNSRSEMNVSTLELGDSALYLCASSYFTGDLNYGYTFGSGTRLTVV.

This clonotype was counted at least ten times. V gene TRBV6-6 combines with J gene TRBJ1-5; the D gene is possibly TRBD1 (6 bases). The germline gives CDR1 MNHNY, CDR2 SVGAGI (reference sequence). The CDR3 is made up of 16 amino acids. Between the trimmed V and J ends, which lost 4 bases and 1 base, there was a span of 14 bases. CDR3 loop: CASSSSGGFSNQPQHF. The CDR3 region has the DNA TGTGCCAGCAGTTCTTCCGGGGGCTTCAGCAATCAGCCCCAGCATTTT.

This clonotype has more than one count but fewer than ten. The rearrangement links TRBV30 to TRBJ2-2; D unclear. The CDR3 is made up of 10 amino acids. Germline lookup yields CDR1 GTSNPN and CDR2 SVGIG (reference sequence). Trimming took off 5 bases at V and 6 bases at J, with 4 bases between the two ends. The CDR3 nucleotides are TGTGCCTGGGCGGCCGGGGAGCTGTTTTTT. Amino acids: CAWAAGELFF.

This clonotype was seen many times. The V gene is TRBV19, the J gene TRBJ2-7; D possibly uses TRBD1 or TRBD2 (5 bases each). The CDR3 covers 15 residues. V was shortened by 1 base and J by 1 base, with 11 bases between the two germline ends. Germline loops: CDR1 LNHDA, CDR2 SQIVND (reference sequence). The DNA of the CDR3 is TGTGCCAGTAGTATAGGAGGGACGGCTTCCTACGAGCAGTACTTC. Amino acids: CASSIGGTASYEQYF.